These 10 T cell receptor beta chains originate from one sample sequenced in a study of cytomegalovirus exposure and HLA in healthy donors (dated 2017 in TCRdb). The library was obtained by the immunoSEQ multiplex PCR assay. The multiplex PCR relied on a mix of 60 forward primers for TCR Vbeta segments and 13 reverse primers for TCR Jbeta segments. The source is immuneACCESS, and TCRdb retained only in-frame sequences with V and J called. Part of the clones is not carried over; for the studies checked, unresolved V genes explain less than half of this, and the remainder is unexplained. This sample holds fewer than 250,000 clones; 82% were observed only once. The biggest ten clones account for 6% of the sample. Sequencing was carried out using PBMCs. The receptor source for this set is a man in his forties in good health and CMV-seropositive.

This chain uses TRBV13 with TRBJ2-7; 11 nucleotides agree with TRBD2. CDR3 length: 15 amino acids. CDR1 PRHDT and CDR2 FYEKMQ come from the germline V gene (reference sequence). The junction had 5 bases not matched to a gene; V was cut back by 5 bases and J by 2 bases. CDR3 amino acids: CASSPGLAEPYEQYV. The CDR3 DNA reads TGTGCCAGCAGCCCGGGACTAGCGGAACCCTACGAGCAGTACGTC.

The V and J genes are TRBV7-7 and TRBJ2-1, with 10 bases lining up with TRBD2. The V gene end was trimmed by 4 bases and the J gene end by 8 bases; junction bases not matched to a gene: 11. The CDR3 has 16 amino acids. CDR1 and CDR2 from the germline V gene are SSHAT and FNYEAQ (reference sequence). This CDR3 is CASSSRTSGRIYEQFF. The DNA for the CDR3 is TGTGCCAGCAGCTCACGGACTAGCGGTCGGATCTATGAGCAGTTCTTC.

The chain links TRBV7-9 to TRBJ2-7; 9 bases agree with TRBD1. The germline gives CDR1 SEHNR, CDR2 FQNEAQ (reference sequence). This CDR3 has 15 residues. V lost 5 bases, J lost 3 bases, and 8 bases stayed unmatched. The CDR3 reads CASSLGTGKGYEQYV. CDR3 DNA sequence: TGTGCCAGCAGCCTCGGGACAGGGAAGGGCTACGAGCAGTACGTC.

This clone is a singleton in its sample. The V gene is TRBV4-1, the J gene TRBJ2-7, with D possibly being TRBD2 (6 bases). The germline gives CDR1 MGHRA, CDR2 YSYEKL. The CDR3 is 14 residues long. Trimming took 7 bases from V and 7 from J, leaving 20 bases between them. The CDR3 sequence: CASTSIRGSSEQYF. The CDR3 coding sequence is TGCGCCAGCACCTCAATCCGGGGGTCATCTGAGCAGTACTTC.

The chain combines TRBV5-6 with TRBJ1-1, with 10 bases matching TRBD1. The V gene's germline CDR1 is SGHDT and CDR2 YYEEEE. The V segment lost 4 bases and the J segment 0 bases; nucleotides outside the gene matches: 12. The CDR3 sequence is 18 residues long. Here the CDR3 reads CASSSWTGGKVMNTEAFF. In nucleotides, the CDR3 is TGTGCCAGCAGCAGCTGGACAGGGGGAAAGGTGATGAACACTGAAGCTTTCTTT.

V is TRBV5-1 and J is TRBJ1-2; D unclear. V lost 4 bases and J lost 8, with 15 bases in between. The CDR3 loop spans 13 amino acids. Germline-derived CDR1 and CDR2 are SGHRS and YFSETQ. This CDR3 reads CASSPLREGGYTF. The CDR3 coding sequence is TGCGCCAGCAGCCCACTCCGGGAGGGAGGCTACACCTTC.

This chain connects TRBV28 to TRBJ1-3; D gene ambiguous. V lost 2 bases, J lost 4 bases, and 12 bases lay in between. The CDR3 covers 15 residues. CDR1 and CDR2 from the germline V gene are MDHEN and SYDVKM. As DNA, the CDR3 is TGTGCCAGCAGTTTAGTGAACTCCGGGGGAAACACCATATATTTT. Its translation: CASSLVNSGGNTIYF.

The chain links TRBV7-8 to TRBJ2-1; D is unclear. The ends were cut back, 4 bases at V and 10 bases at J, with 11 bases in the middle. This CDR3 comprises 12 residues. Germline V lookup: CDR1 SGHVS, CDR2 FQNEAQ. The CDR3 region is CASSSSRQEQFF. CDR3 coding DNA: TGTGCCAGCAGCTCATCGAGGCAAGAGCAGTTCTTC.

The genes are TRBV5-6 and TRBJ2-7; the match to TRBD1 covers 9 bases. Trimming cost V 4 bases and J 3 bases; bases outside gene matches: 5. The CDR3 spans 14 residues. Germline V lookup: CDR1 SGHDT, CDR2 YYEEEE. CDR3 in DNA: TGTGCCAGCAGCAAGGACAGGGGTTACTACGAGCAGTACGTC. The encoded protein is CASSKDRGYYEQYV.

The J gene is TRBJ1-1, the V gene TRBV9; D uncertain. CDR3 size: 13 residues. V was clipped by 7 bases and J by 2 bases, with 12 bases between them. Germline values: CDR1 SGDLS, CDR2 YYNGEE. In nucleotides, the CDR3 is TGTGCCAGCGCCGTTGGGCCTAACACTGAAGCTTTCTTT. Translating it yields CASAVGPNTEAFF.